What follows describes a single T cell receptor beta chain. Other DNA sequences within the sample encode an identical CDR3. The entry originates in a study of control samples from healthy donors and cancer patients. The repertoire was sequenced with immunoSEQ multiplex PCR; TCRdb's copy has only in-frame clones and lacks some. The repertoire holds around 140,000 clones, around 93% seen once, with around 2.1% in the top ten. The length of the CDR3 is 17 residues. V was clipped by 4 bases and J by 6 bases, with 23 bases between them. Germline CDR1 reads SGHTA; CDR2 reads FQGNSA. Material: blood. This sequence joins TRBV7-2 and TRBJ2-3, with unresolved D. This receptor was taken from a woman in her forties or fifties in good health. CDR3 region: CASSSGTGPLSTDTQYF. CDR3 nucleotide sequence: TGTGCCAGCAGCTCCGGTACCGGGCCCCTCTCCACGGATACGCAGTATTTT.